One TCR beta chain is described in this entry. Its specificity is not known. The data were taken from a study of CD8 T cells in Susac syndrome. Study results and limitations: The authors acknowledged that the study's TCR sequencing and HLA analysis involved relatively few individuals.

RNA in amounts of roughly 0.5 to 1 ug was reverse transcribed with random hexamers. Amplification of TCR beta CDR3 across 54 Vbeta and 13 Jbeta was performed with immunoSEQ multiplex PCR. MiXCR, run by TCRdb on the immunoSEQ multiplex PCR reads, gives a single entry per CDR3 protein. The sample has roughly 150,000 distinct CDR3 sequences, about 91% seen once; the top ten hold roughly 0.08%. The CDR3 has 15 amino acids. Trimming took 5 bases from V and 7 from J, leaving 20 bases between them. CDR1 and CDR2 from the germline V gene are SGHTA and FQGNSA. Peripheral blood CD8+ and CD4+ T cells were profiled by TCR beta sequencing.

This TCR derives from a human donor in good health. The V gene is TRBV7-2, the J gene TRBJ1-2, with a possible D match to TRBD1 (6 bases). The sequencing input was CD4+ T cells from PBMCs. This CDR3 reads CASSADSRGASGYTF. For the CDR3, the DNA is TGTGCCAGCAGCGCGGATTCTCGGGGGGCGAGTGGCTACACCTTC.